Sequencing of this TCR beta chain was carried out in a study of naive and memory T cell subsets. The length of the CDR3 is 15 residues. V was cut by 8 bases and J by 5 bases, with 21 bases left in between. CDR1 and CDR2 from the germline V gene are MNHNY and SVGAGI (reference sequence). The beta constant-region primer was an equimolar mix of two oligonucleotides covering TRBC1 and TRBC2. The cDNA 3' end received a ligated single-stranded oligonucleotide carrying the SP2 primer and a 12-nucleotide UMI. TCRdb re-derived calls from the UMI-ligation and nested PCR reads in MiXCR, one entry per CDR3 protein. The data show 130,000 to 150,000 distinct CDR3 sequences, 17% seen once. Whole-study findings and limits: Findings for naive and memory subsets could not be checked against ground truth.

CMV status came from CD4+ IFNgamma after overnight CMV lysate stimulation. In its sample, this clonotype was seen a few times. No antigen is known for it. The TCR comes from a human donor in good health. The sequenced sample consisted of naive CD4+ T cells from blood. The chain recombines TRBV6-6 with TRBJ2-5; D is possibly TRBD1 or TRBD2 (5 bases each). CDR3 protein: CASELSRGWLETQYF. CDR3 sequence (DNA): TGTGCCAGCGAATTATCACGGGGCTGGTTGGAGACCCAGTACTTC.